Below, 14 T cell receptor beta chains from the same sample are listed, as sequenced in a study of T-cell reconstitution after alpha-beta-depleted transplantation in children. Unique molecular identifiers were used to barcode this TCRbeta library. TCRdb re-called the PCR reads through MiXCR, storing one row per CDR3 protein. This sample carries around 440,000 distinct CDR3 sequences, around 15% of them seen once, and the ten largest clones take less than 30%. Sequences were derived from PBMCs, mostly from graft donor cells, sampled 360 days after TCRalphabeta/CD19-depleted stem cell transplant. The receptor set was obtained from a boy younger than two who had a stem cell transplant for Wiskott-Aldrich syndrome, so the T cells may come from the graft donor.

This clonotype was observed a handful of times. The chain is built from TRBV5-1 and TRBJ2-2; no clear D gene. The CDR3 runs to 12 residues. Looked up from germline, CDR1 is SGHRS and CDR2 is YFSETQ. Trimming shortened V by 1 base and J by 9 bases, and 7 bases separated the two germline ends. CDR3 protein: CASSLRFRELFF. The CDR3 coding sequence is TGCGCCAGCAGCTTGCGGTTTAGGGAGCTGTTTTTT.

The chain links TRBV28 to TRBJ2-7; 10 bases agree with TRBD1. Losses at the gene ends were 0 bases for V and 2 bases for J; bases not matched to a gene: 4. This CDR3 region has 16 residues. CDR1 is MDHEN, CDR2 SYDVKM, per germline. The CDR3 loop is CASSLWDRGTTYEQYF. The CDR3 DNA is TGTGCCAGCAGTTTATGGGACAGGGGGACAACCTACGAGCAGTACTTC. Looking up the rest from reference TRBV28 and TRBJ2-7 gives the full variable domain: DVKVTQSSRYLVKRTGEKVFLECVQDMDHENMFWYRQDPGLGLRLIYFSYDVKMKEKGDIPEGYSVSREKKERFSLILESASTNQTSMYLCASSLWDRGTTYEQYFGPGTRLTVT.

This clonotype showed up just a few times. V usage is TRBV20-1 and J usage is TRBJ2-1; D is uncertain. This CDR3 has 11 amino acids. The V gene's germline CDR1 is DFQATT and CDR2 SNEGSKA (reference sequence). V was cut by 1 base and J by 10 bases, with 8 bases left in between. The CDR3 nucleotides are TGCAGTGCTAGAGGTTGGGGAGAGCAGTTCTTC. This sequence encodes CSARGWGEQFF.

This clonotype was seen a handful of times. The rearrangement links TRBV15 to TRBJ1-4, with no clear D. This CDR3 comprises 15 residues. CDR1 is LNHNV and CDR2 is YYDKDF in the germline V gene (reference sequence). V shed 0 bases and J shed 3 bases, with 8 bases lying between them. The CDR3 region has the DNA TGTGCCACCAGCAGAGATGGCAGGCCTAATGAAAAACTGTTTTTT. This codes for CATSRDGRPNEKLFF. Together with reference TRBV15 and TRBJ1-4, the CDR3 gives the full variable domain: DAMVIQNPRYQVTQFGKPVTLSCSQTLNHNVMYWYQQKSSQAPKLLFHYYDKDFNNEADTPDNFQSRRPNTSFCFLDIRSPGLGDTAMYLCATSRDGRPNEKLFFGSGTQLSVL.

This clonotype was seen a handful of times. Here the CDR3 DNA reads TGTGCCAGCAGCAAATGGGACAGGGGAGCGACCCAGTACTTC. Residues: CASSKWDRGATQYF. This chain uses TRBV11-2 with TRBJ2-5; 10 bases are shared with TRBD1. CDR3 length equals 14 residues. V lost 5 bases to trimming and J lost 7 bases; unmatched junction nucleotides: 7. Germline assignment: CDR1 SGHAT and CDR2 FQNNGV.

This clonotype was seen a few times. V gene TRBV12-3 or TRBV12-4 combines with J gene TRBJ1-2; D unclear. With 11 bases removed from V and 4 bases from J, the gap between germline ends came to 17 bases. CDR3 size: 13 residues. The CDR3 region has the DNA TGTGCCTCCTCAAATAGGGAGGGCTATGGCTACACCTTC. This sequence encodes CASSNREGYGYTF.

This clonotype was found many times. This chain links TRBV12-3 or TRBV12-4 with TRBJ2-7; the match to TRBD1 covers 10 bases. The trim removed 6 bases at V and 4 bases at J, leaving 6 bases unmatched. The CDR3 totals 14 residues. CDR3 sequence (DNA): TGTGCCAGCAGCCCCGACAGGGGGCGGTACGAGCAGTACTTC. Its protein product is CASSPDRGRYEQYF.

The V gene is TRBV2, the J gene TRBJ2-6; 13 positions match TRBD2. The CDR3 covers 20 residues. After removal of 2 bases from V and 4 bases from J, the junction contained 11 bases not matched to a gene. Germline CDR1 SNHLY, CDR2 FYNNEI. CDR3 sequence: CASSEIVLAGGPRGANVLTF. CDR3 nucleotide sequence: TGTGCCAGCAGTGAAATCGTACTAGCGGGAGGGCCGCGAGGGGCCAACGTCCTGACTTTC.

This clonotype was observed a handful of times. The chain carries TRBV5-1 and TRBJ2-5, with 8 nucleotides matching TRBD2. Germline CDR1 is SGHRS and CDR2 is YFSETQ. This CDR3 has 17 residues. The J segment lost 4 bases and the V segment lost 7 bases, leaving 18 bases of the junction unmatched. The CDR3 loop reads CASSKRVTSGGRETQYF. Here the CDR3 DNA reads TGCGCCAGCTCGAAGAGGGTTACTAGCGGCGGGCGAGAGACCCAGTACTTC.

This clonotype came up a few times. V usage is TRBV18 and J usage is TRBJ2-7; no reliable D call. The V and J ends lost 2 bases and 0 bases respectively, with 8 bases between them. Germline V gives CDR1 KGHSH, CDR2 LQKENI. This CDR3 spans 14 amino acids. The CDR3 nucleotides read TGTGCCAGCTCACCAGTCCTCAGCTCCTACGAGCAGTACTTC. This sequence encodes CASSPVLSSYEQYF.

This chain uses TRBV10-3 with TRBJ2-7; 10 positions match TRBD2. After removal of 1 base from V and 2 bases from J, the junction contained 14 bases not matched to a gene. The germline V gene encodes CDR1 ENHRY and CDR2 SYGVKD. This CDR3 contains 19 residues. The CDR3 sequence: CAISEFGLAASRATYEQYF. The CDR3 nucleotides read TGTGCCATCAGTGAGTTTGGACTAGCGGCCTCCCGCGCAACCTACGAGCAGTACTTC.

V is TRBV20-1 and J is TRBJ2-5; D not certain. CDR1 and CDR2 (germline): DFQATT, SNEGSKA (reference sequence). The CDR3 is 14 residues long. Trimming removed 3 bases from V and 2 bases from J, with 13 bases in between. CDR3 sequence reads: CSASDGLTQETQYF. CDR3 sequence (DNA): TGCAGTGCTAGCGATGGGCTCACTCAAGAGACCCAGTACTTC.

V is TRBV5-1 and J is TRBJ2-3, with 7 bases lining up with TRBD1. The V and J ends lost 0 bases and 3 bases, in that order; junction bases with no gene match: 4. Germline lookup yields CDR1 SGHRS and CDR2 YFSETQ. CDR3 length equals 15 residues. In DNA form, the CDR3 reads TGCGCCAGCAGCTTGGACAGGGGTTTTACAGATACGCAGTATTTT. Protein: CASSLDRGFTDTQYF.

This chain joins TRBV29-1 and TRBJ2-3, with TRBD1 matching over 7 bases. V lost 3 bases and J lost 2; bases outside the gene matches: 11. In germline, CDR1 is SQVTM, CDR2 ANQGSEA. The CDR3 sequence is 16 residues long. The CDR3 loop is CSVEVLRDSITDTQYF. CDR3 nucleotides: TGCAGCGTTGAGGTTCTCCGGGACAGTATCACAGATACGCAGTATTTT.